This T cell receptor (beta chain) was identified during a study of blood T cell repertoires in COVID-19. Losses at the gene ends were 6 bases for V and 1 base for J; bases not matched to a gene: 4. The CDR3 has 15 residues. Germline V gives CDR1 SNHLY, CDR2 FYNNEI. Participant reports of clinical history set cohort assignment. Measured with immunoSEQ multiplex PCR; TCRdb has only the in-frame clones, and not every one. The repertoire holds about 130,000 clones, with 75% to 90% as singletons. V is TRBV2 and J is TRBJ2-1, with 9 bases lining up with TRBD1. The TCR sequence derives from a woman aged 45-60 years who had recovered from COVID-19. Sample: PBMCs or T cells enriched from blood (not recorded which). The CDR3 sequence is CASRLGQGSYNEQFF. The CDR3 coding sequence is TGTGCCAGCAGACTAGGACAGGGGTCCTACAATGAGCAGTTCTTC.